Below, one T cell receptor beta chain is given with its context. No cognate antigen has been identified for it. Base qualities are not at hand, and no much larger clone is one base apart. Inclusive of the bounding cysteine and phenylalanine, the CDR3 is 13 residues long. The retained sequence is limited to the CDR3, 39 bases, with the frame set at the first base. V and J are truncated by 3 bases and 8 bases respectively, leaving an intervening sequence of 10 bases. As encoded in the germline V gene, CDR1 is MGHDK while CDR2 is SYGVNS. The EasySep Human CD8+ T Cell Enrichment Kit was used on day 10 to isolate CD8+ T cells from every culture. Sequencing of TCR beta CDR3 regions was performed at survey depth on the immunoSEQ platform. The QIAamp DNA micro kit was used to extract genomic DNA from every cultured and uncultured CD8+ T cell population. On the study's bioinformatics: Samples with fewer than 5,000 productive reads were excluded, which removed about 6.5% of the roughly 75 HIV peptide-stimulated cultures. A MANAFEST web app trimmed sequences to CDR3 and removed nonproductive sequences, CDR3s under 5 amino acids, and those not starting C or ending F/W. To count as antigen-specific, a clonotype had to be expanded in at least 2 of 3 replicates compared with the no-peptide control at FDR 0.01, and only within one epitope family. A specific clonotype also had to show a frequency at least fivefold higher than in wells stimulated with peptides from other epitope families. TCRdb retrieved this table from immuneACCESS and kept in-frame rearrangements only. Not all clones are present; in checked studies, unresolved V genes account for under half, and no reason is known for the remainder. That table furnishes V, J and clone size, whereas the DNA furnished D and trimming. For this sample the table gives approximately 90,000 clones, of which approximately 70% were detected only once. The ten largest clones represent about 26% of the sample.

This entry belongs to a study of CD8 T cell repertoires and HIV-1 epitope variants (dated by TCRdb to the early 2020s). Regarding the complete study: Twenty-five peptides representing autologous and known Gag and Nef epitope variants were each used to stimulate T cells in separate culture wells. T cells were enriched with the EasySep Human T Cell Enrichment Kit and co-cultured with equal numbers of autologous T cell-negative cells as antigen-presenting cells. Cultures ran for about 10 days in IMDM with gentamicin, with half-media changes on days 3 and 7 adding IL-2, IL-7 and IL-15. An aliquot of 1M T cells was saved as an uncultured baseline condition, separate from the roughly 80 T cell cultures. The epitopes tested were three Gag epitope families plus Nef HW9 and YT9. Running each culture condition in triplicate, except for one peptide done in duplicate, gave a total of about 80 T cell cultures. The control conditions were a CMV, EBV and flu peptide pool, the Ebola AY9 epitope as a negative control, and a well with no peptide. What the study reported, not specific to this receptor: Of the nine antigen-specific TCR beta clonotypes identified, roughly six appeared cross-reactive for autologous or known escape epitope variants. Roughly 5 clonotypes recognized the Nef KF9 family and one clonotype recognized the HW9 family, while no responses to the TAALDMSHF plasma variant were seen. Only TCR beta chains were identified by the assay, and proliferation to antigen, not T cell function or cytokine profile, was indicated.

The rearrangement combines TRBV25-1 with TRBJ2-2, with no reliable assignment of the D segment. What was sequenced was uncultured baseline CD8+ T cells from peripheral blood mononuclear cells (PBMCs). The TCR comes from a male donor with HIV. CDR3 protein: CASSDRRTGELFF. The DNA is as follows: TGTGCCAGCAGTGACCGCAGGACGGGGGAGCTGTTTTTT. With the rest looked up from the reference TRBV25-1 and TRBJ2-2 genes rather than sequenced, the full variable domain is EADIYQTPRYLVIGTGKKITLECSQTMGHDKMYWYQQDPGMELHLIHYSYGVNSTEKGDLSSESTVSRIRTEHFPLTLESARPSHTSQYLCASSDRRTGELFFGEGSRLTVL.